The TCR beta chain under discussion was sequenced for a study of naive and memory T cell subsets. Study observations and caveats: The RNA method is potentially sensitive to activation and differentiation changes.

Ligated cDNA underwent four rounds of PCR with nested alpha and beta constant region primers and SP2. Blood and skin TCR RNA was reverse transcribed with alpha and beta constant primers. TCRdb processed the 5' RACE reads anew with MiXCR; each CDR3 protein has one entry. The data contain 48,000 or so distinct CDR3 sequences, about 4.8% of them seen just once; the ten biggest clones take up roughly 0.8%. An oligonucleotide containing a UMI was ligated to the 3' end of TCR cDNA. Whole blood, over 2 ml, came from adult healthy volunteers. Reverse transcription used DNase-treated unsorted total RNA, aiming for roughly 1 to 1000 ng. This clonotype showed up many times. The antigen remains undetermined. The CDR3 loop spans 16 amino acids. With V trimmed by 0 bases and J by 0 bases, 4 bases remained unmatched. In germline, CDR1 is LGHNA, CDR2 YSLEER.

The receptor's source is a female donor in good health. The V call is TRBV4-3, the J call TRBJ2-7; the match to TRBD1 covers 8 bases. CDR3 loop: CASSQDGRGHSYEQYF. The CDR3 DNA reads as TGCGCCAGCAGCCAAGACGGCAGGGGGCACTCCTACGAGCAGTACTTC.